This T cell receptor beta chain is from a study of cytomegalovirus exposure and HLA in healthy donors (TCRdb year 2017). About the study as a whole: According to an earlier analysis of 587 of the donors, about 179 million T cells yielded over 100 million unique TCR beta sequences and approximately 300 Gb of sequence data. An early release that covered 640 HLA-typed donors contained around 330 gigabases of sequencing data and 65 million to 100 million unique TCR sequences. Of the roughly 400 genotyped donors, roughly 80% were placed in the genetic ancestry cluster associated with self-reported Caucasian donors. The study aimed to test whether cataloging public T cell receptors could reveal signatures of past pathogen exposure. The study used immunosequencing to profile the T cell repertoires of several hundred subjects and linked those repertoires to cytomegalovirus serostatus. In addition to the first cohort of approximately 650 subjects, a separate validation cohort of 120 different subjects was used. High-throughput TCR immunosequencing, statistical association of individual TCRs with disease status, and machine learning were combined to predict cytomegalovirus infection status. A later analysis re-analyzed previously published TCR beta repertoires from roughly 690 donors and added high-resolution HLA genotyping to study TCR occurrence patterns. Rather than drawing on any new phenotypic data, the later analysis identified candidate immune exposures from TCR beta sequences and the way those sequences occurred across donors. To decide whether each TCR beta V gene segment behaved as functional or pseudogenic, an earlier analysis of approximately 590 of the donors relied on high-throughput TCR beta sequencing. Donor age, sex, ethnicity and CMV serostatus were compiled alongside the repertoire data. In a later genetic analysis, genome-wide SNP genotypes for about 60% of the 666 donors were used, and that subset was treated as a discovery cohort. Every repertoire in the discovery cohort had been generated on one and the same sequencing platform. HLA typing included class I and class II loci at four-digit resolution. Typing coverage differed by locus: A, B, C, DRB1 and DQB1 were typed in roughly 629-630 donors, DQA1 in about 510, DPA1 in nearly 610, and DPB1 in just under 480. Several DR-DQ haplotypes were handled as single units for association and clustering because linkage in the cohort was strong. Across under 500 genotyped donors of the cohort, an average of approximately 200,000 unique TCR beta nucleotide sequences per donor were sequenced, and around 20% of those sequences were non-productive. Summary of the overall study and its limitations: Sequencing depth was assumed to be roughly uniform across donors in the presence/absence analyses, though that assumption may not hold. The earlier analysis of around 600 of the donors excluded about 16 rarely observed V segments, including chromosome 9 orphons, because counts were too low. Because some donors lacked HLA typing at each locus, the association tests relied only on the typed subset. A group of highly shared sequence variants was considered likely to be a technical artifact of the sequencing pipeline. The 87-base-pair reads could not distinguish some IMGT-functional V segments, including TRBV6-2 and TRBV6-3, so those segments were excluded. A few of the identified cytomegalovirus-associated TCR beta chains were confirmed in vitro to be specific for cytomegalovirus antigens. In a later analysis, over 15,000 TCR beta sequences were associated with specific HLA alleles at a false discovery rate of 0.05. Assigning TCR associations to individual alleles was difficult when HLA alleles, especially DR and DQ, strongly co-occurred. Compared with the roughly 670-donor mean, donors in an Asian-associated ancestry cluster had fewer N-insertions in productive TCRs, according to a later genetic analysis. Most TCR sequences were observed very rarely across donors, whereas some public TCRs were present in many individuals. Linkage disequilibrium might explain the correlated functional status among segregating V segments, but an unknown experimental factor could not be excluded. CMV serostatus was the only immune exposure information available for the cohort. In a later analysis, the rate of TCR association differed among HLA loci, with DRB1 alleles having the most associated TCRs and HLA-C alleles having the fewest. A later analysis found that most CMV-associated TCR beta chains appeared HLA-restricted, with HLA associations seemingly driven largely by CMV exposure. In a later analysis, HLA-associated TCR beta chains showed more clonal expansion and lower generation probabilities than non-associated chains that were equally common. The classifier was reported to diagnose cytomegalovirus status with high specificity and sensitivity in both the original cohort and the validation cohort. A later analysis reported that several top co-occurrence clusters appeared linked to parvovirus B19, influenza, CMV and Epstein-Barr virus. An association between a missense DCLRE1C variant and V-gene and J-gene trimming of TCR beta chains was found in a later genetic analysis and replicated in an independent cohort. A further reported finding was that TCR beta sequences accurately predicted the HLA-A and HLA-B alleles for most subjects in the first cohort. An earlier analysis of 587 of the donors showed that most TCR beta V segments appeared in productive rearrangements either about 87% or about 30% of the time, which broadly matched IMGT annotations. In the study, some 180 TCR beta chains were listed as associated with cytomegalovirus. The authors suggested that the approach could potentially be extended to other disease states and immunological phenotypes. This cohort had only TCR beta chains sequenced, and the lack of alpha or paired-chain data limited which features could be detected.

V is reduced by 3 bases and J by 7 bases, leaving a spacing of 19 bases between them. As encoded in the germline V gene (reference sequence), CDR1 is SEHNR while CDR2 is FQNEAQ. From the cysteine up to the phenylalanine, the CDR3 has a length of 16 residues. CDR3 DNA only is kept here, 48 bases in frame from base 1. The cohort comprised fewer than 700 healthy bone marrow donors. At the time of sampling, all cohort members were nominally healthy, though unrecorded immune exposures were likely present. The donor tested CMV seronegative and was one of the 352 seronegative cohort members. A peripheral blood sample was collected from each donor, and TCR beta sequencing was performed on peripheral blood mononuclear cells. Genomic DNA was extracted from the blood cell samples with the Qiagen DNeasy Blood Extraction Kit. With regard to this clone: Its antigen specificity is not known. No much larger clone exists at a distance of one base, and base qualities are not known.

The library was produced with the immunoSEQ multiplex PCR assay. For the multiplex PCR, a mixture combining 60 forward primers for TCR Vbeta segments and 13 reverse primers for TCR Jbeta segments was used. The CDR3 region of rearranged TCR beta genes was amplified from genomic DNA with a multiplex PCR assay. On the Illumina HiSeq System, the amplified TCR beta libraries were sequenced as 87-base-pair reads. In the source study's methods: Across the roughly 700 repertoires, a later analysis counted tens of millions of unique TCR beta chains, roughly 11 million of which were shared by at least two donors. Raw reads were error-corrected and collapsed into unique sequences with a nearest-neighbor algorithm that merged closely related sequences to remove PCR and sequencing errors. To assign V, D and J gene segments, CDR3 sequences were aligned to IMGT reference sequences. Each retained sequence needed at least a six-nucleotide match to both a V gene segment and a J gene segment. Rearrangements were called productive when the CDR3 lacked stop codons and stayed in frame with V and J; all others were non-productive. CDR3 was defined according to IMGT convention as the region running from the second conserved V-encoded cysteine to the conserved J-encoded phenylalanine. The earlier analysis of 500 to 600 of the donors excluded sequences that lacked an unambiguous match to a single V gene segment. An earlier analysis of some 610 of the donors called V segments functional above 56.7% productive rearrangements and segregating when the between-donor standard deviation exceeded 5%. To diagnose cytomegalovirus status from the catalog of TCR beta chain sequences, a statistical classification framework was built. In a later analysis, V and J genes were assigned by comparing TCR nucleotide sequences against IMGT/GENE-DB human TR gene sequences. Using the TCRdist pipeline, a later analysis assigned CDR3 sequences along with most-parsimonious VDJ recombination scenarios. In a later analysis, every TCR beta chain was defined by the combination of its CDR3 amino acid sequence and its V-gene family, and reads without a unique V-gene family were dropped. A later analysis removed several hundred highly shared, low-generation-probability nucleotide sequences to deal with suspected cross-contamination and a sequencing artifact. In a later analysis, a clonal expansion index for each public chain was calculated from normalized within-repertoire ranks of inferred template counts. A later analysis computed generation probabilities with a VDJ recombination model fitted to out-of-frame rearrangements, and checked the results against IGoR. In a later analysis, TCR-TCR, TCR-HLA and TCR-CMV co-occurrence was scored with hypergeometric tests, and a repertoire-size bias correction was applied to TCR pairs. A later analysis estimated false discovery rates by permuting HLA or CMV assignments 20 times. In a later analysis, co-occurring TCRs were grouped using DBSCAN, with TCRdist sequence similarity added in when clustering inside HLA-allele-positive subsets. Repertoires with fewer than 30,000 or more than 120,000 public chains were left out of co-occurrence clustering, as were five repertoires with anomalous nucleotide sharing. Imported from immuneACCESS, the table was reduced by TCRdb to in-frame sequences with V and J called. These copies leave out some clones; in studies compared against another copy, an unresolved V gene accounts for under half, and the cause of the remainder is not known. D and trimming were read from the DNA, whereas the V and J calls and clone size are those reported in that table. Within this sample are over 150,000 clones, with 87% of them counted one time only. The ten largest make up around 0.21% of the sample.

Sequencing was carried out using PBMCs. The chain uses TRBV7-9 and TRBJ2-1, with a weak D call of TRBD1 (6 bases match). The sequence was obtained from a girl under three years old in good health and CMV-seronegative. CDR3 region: CASSFLLGAEDNEQFF. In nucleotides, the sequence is TGTGCCAGCAGCTTCTTATTGGGGGCGGAAGATAATGAGCAGTTCTTC.